This T cell receptor (beta chain) was recovered during a study of response to subunit inactivated influenza vaccine. The V gene lost 3 bases and the J gene lost 2 bases, with 11 bases spanning the gap. The germline gives CDR1 MNHNS, CDR2 SASEGT. This CDR3 comprises 15 residues. In its sample, this clonotype was seen once. TCRdb passed the RT-PCR reads through MiXCR, listing each CDR3 protein once. The sample has about 620,000 distinct CDR3 sequences, approximately 10% seen once; the top ten hold approximately 10%. The same sample was also studied in work on T cells expressing NK-cell markers. That work contributes: The TCR beta cDNA came from 5'RACE template switching with UMIs.

The sequence came from a man aged 45 to 65 who received an inactivated influenza vaccine. Sequencing was performed on PBMCs from blood, taken on the day of vaccination. This chain connects TRBV6-1 to TRBJ1-3, with no clear D. CDR3 residues: CASSDGLHAGNTIYF. The CDR3 DNA sequence: TGTGCCAGCAGTGATGGGCTACATGCTGGAAACACCATATATTTT.